Each of the 5 T cell receptor beta chains below was sequenced from the same sample in a study of T cells in Graves' hyperthyroidism and ophthalmopathy. The investigators amplified TCR beta CDR3 regions from RNA transcripts. When the TCR CDR3 underwent first-round RT-PCR, the HTBI primer set was used. A single record per CDR3 protein comes from TCRdb applying MiXCR to the multiplex PCR reads. The top ten clones hold roughly 3.5% of a sample with hundreds of thousands of distinct CDR3 sequences, about a sixth of them seen once. The sample comprised blood. All receptors derive from a woman in her 40s with Graves' ophthalmopathy.

This clonotype was seen a few times. The rearrangement joins TRBV2 to TRBJ1-4; TRBD1 is a possible D gene (6 bases). V dropped 7 bases and J dropped 8 bases, with 23 bases sitting between them. This CDR3 spans 16 amino acids. The germline CDR1 and CDR2 sequences are SNHLY and FYNNEI. The CDR3 loop is CASTTHGQLGAEKLFF. The DNA of the CDR3 is TGTGCCAGCACCACCCACGGGCAGCTGGGGGCGGAAAAACTGTTTTTT.

V is TRBV10-3 and J is TRBJ1-5; D remains unclear. Germline V gives CDR1 ENHRY, CDR2 SYGVKD. The CDR3 is made up of 13 amino acids. The germline V and J ends were trimmed by 0 bases and 6 bases, with 6 bases remaining between them. The CDR3 region is CAISESRSQPQHF. CDR3 DNA: TGTGCCATCAGTGAGTCCCGAAGTCAGCCCCAGCATTTT.

This clonotype was detected a few times. This CDR3 is CASSLQTSGSDSEQFF. In nucleotides, the CDR3 is TGTGCCAGCAGCTTACAGACTAGCGGGTCAGACAGTGAGCAGTTCTTC. The V and J genes are TRBV7-6 and TRBJ2-1; 10 bases map to TRBD2. V lost 2 bases, J lost 9 bases, and 10 bases stayed unmatched. The germline V gene has CDR1 SGHVS and CDR2 FNYEAQ. The CDR3 contains 16 residues.

V and J are TRBV15 and TRBJ1-1; 10 nucleotides match TRBD1. Trimming took 4 bases from V and 3 from J; bases not matched to a gene: 11. This CDR3 region has 17 residues. From germline, CDR1 is LNHNV and CDR2 YYDKDF (reference sequence). The CDR3 DNA sequence: TGTGCCACCAGCACGTCCCGGGACAGGGGCTGGGACACTGAAGCTTTCTTT. Protein sequence: CATSTSRDRGWDTEAFF.

The chain uses TRBV28 and TRBJ1-2; a weak D match, TRBD1 (6 bases). From germline, CDR1 is MDHEN and CDR2 SYDVKM. The CDR3 length is 13 residues. With 6 bases removed from V and 4 bases from J, the gap between germline ends came to 12 bases. In nucleotides, the CDR3 is TGTGCCAGCAGCGCCACAGGGATCTATGGCTACACCTTC. Encoded protein: CASSATGIYGYTF.